This TCR beta chain was recorded in a study of blood T cells in healthy people across ages (dated by TCRdb to between 2014 and 2016). Broadly, across the study: Template switching captured roughly one uniquely barcoded TCR beta cDNA molecule per two T cells in model experiments. To track age-related changes in TCR beta repertoire diversity, the study relied on deep sequencing normalized with unique cDNA molecular identifiers. For two donors (one aged 18 to 29 and one aged 80 or older), the study analyzed two additional independent replicas of 1 million unique cDNA reads from the same blood draw. Four age groups were formed from the donors: young (average 16 years), middle-aged (approximately 39), aged (approximately 60) and long-lived (approximately 78).

The roughly 37 donors, aged about 6 to 95 years, were systemically healthy Caucasian individuals from Russia. Each donor gave about 11 milliliters of peripheral blood, drawn into EDTA-treated Vacutainer tubes. PBMCs were isolated by Ficoll-Paque density-gradient centrifugation, with at least 6 million obtained per sample. Trizol reagent was used to extract total RNA from PBMCs, with at least 5.5 micrograms per sample. The percentages of naive CD45RAhigh/CD27high T cells were determined by flow cytometry on a PBMC aliquot from every donor. The method behind the library was 5' RACE. The sequencing machine was an Illumina HiSeq 2500. A second about 7 to 11 cycle PCR used a sample-barcoded 5' primer and a J-beta primer mix. A unique molecular identifier was introduced onto each TCR beta cDNA molecule by a template-switch 5' adaptor carrying 12 random nucleotides. Each sample yielded at least 2.5 million CDR3-containing paired-end reads. All of the RNA was converted into first-strand cDNA using the Mint cDNA synthesis kit, with a TRBC-specific oligonucleotide serving as the primer. After uracil-DNA glycosylase treatment, a first 18-cycle PCR used universal primers M1SS and BC2_uni_R on all cDNA. Per the authors' processing: Normalization of each sample was performed by random selection of 1 million high-quality reads, each carrying a distinct molecular identifier. Instead of being binned into consensus sequences, reads that shared molecular identifiers were thrown out. MiTCR, set to a Q25 quality threshold and the strictest error-elimination algorithm, was used for CDR3 identification, clonotype clustering and error correction. A nonparametric unseen species model with Euler transformation was used to estimate lower-bound total TCR beta diversity. The public sequencing data were trimmed at Q25 with fastp and processed into clonotypes with MiXCR by TCRdb, which kept only in-frame beta chains. A single entry per CDR3 protein holds the most common genes and DNA from its merged rows. TCRdb's processing, not the authors' own work, is the source of the V and J calls. This sample comprises some 890,000 distinct CDR3 sequences, under 35% of them detected only once. The ten most abundant clones make up roughly 10% of the sample.

On the study overall, not on this receptor specifically: Estimates of total diversity based on one million sequenced T cells were considered lower bounds and underestimates. Compared with the aged group, more naive CD4+ T cells, fewer expanded clones and increased TCR diversity were shown by the long-lived group, suggesting age selection. Donor CMV infection status was unknown, potentially confounding age-related changes in expanded clonotypes. Bulk unsorted PBMC profiling prevented conclusive comparison of naive and antigen-experienced compartments. Observed TCR beta diversity per million T cells fell roughly linearly with age, and a significant reduction was already apparent by age around 40. There was a strong correlation between observed TCR beta diversity and the percentage of naive T cells measured by flow cytometry.

The cysteine opens and the phenylalanine closes a CDR3 of 14 amino acids. Only CDR3 DNA is held: 42 bases, read in frame from base 1. Taken from the germline V gene (reference sequence), the CDR1 and CDR2 loops are MNHEY and SMNVEV. A note on this clonotype: Its antigen has not been determined. Base qualities are not recorded, but no much larger clone differs from it by a single base.

These data were likewise used in another study, on T cells of mothers and their children. The second study also describes: Donors were nine systemically healthy Caucasian individuals: three mothers and their six children. cDNA synthesis consumed the entire amount of extracted RNA, loaded at around 1.4 ug RNA in each 15 ul reaction. In the second PCR, the M1S primer added sample barcodes and 2-4 random nucleotides. Over 9 million TCR beta CDR3 reads came from each mother, compared with a few million reads from each child. In both related and unrelated pairs, thymic selection shapes the output of TCR recombination in a similar way, with inherited differences having only a minor effect. Normalized repertoire overlap was always slightly but never significantly higher in related than unrelated mother-child pairs. With a sensitivity of approximately 100 clones per million clonotypes, no persistent microchimeric T cell clones were detected. To look for features that set related mother-child pairs apart from unrelated individuals, the researchers ran deep NGS to compare the TCR beta repertoires of mothers and children. Mothers averaged approximately 40 +/- 4 years of age and children averaged around 10 +/- 4 years. After adapter ligation was performed with NEBNext reagents, the libraries were sequenced on an Illumina HiSeq 2000 with 100+100 nt paired-end reads. Mother and child libraries were prepared a month apart and sequenced in separate runs to prevent cross-contamination. For each donor, somewhere between about 450,000 and 2,200,000 distinct TCR beta clonotypes were identified. Naive TCR beta clonotypes were estimated from low-frequency clonotypes matched to each donor's FACS-determined naive share, without sorting.

This receptor chain uses TRBV27 and TRBJ2-5; 8 central bases correspond to TRBD2. Near its end, the DNA agrees better with TRBJ2-7, so the J call may be wrong. Sequencing used blood. This TCR was sampled from a woman between 35 and 50 years old in good health. The bases read TGTGCCAGCAGTTCGGGACTAGTTGGCTACGAGCAGTACTTC. It codes for CASSSGLVGYEQYF.